These 23 T cell receptor beta chains share one sample of origin, sequenced in a study of T cell changes during pregnancy in multiple sclerosis. Profiled with immunoSEQ multiplex PCR; TCRdb holds only in-frame clones, not every one. In the table there are approximately 50,000 clones, 91% of which are singletons. The sequenced sample was CD8+ T cells from peripheral blood mononuclear cells, obtained after pregnancy. The receptors were gathered from a female donor with multiple sclerosis, enrolled in a pregnancy study.

The J gene is TRBJ2-7, the V gene TRBV2; 11 positions match TRBD1. The J segment lost 7 bases and the V segment lost 7 bases, leaving 12 bases of the junction unmatched. The CDR3 is made up of 15 amino acids. CDR1 and CDR2 (germline): SNHLY, FYNNEI. The CDR3 nucleotides are TGTGCCAGCATTGAGCCCGGGACAGGGGGTTGGGAGCAGTACTTC. It yields the protein CASIEPGTGGWEQYF. Full variable domain (rest looked up from reference TRBV2 and TRBJ2-7): EPEVTQTPSHQVTQMGQEVILRCVPISNHLYFYWYRQILGQKVEFLVSFYNNEISEKSEIFDDQFSVERPDGSNFTLKIRSTKLEDSAMYFCASIEPGTGGWEQYFGPGTRLTVT.

The rearrangement uses TRBV4-1 and TRBJ2-2, with D perhaps matching TRBD2 (5 bases). V lost 4 bases and J 7 bases, leaving 10 bases between the germline ends. The CDR3 contains 13 residues. CDR1 is MGHRA, CDR2 YSYEKL, per germline. The CDR3 loop reads CASSRGPGGELFF. The CDR3 bases are TGCGCCAGCAGCCGCGGGCCTGGCGGGGAGCTGTTTTTT.

In this sample, this clone turned up once. The chain couples TRBV27 to TRBJ2-1; 9 bases are shared with TRBD1. The germline V gene has CDR1 MNHEY and CDR2 SMNVEV (reference sequence). J lost 8 bases, V lost 6 bases, and 11 bases had no gene match. The CDR3 has 15 amino acids. In DNA, the CDR3 is TGTGCCAGCAGCCGGCCGACAGGGGGGGAGGATGAGCAGTTCTTC. Amino acids: CASSRPTGGEDEQFF.

This clone was counted a single time. V is TRBV5-6 and J is TRBJ2-3, with D maybe TRBD2 (7 bases). Germline V lookup: CDR1 SGHDT, CDR2 YYEEEE. The CDR3 covers 17 residues. V was trimmed by 0 bases and J by 2 bases, leaving 16 bases between them. The CDR3 nucleotides are TGTGCCAGCAGCTTGGCCACTTGGGGGGGCTACACAGATACGCAGTATTTT. Its translation: CASSLATWGGYTDTQYF. The whole variable domain, remainder taken from reference TRBV5-6 and TRBJ2-3, is DAGVTQSPTHLIKTRGQQVTLRCSPKSGHDTVSWYQQALGQGPQFIFQYYEEEERQRGNFPDRFSGHQFPNYSSELNVNALLLGDSALYLCASSLATWGGYTDTQYFGPGTRLTVL.

The CDR3 DNA sequence: TGTGCCAGCAGTTTATACGGGGGAGATGGAAACACCATATATTTT. Encoded protein: CASSLYGGDGNTIYF. The chain has TRBV27 and TRBJ1-3; a possible D gene is TRBD1 (5 bases). The CDR3 is 15 amino acids. Per germline, CDR1 MNHEY and CDR2 SMNVEV (reference sequence). Trimming stripped 1 base from V and 3 bases from J, with 10 bases between.

The chain has TRBV7-9 and TRBJ2-1; tentatively, D is TRBD1 (6 bases). Germline V CDR1 and CDR2: SEHNR, FQNEAQ (reference sequence). V was cut by 5 bases and J by 4 bases, with 9 bases left in between. The CDR3 extends over 13 amino acids. The CDR3 sequence: CASSQQGYNEQFF. The CDR3, as DNA: TGTGCCAGCAGCCAGCAGGGGTACAATGAGCAGTTCTTC.

This clone was seen just once. This sequence joins TRBV13 and TRBJ2-7; the D gene is possibly TRBD2 (6 bases). The CDR3 is 14 amino acids. Trimming removed 6 bases at V and 2 bases at J, with 14 bases between. Germline V gene sequence: CDR1 PRHDT, CDR2 FYEKMQ (reference sequence). The CDR3 here is CASRSGTFAYEQYF. The CDR3 bases are TGTGCCAGCAGATCCGGGACTTTTGCCTACGAGCAGTACTTC.

This rearrangement joins TRBV7-9 to TRBJ2-7; D gene unclear. Germline CDR1 SEHNR, CDR2 FQNEAQ (reference sequence). The CDR3 sequence is 12 residues long. V lost 1 base, J lost 3 bases, and 4 bases lay in between. CDR3 nucleotide sequence: TGTGCCAGCAGCTTAGTACACTACGAGCAGTACTTC. Translated, it gives CASSLVHYEQYF. Full variable domain (remainder filled in from reference TRBV7-9 and TRBJ2-7): DTGVSQNPRHKITKRGQNVTFRCDPISEHNRLYWYRQTLGQGPEFLTYFQNEAQLEKSRLLSDRFSAERPKGSFSTLEIQRTEQGDSAMYLCASSLVHYEQYFGPGTRLTVT.

This chain links TRBV5-3 with TRBJ2-1; no definite D call. TRBV5-3 is labeled an ORF, and its function is uncertain. Trimming removed 7 bases from V and 4 bases from J, with 15 bases in between. The CDR3 has 14 amino acids. CDR3 coding DNA: TGTGCCAGACCCCAGGCCTCTCGATACAATGAGCAGTTCTTC. Translation: CARPQASRYNEQFF.

This chain joins TRBV5-6 and TRBJ1-3; D ambiguous. The CDR3 is 15 residues long. CDR1 SGHDT and CDR2 YYEEEE come from the germline V gene. Trimming stripped 0 bases from V and 4 bases from J, with 11 bases between. In DNA form, the CDR3 reads TGTGCCAGCAGCTTGGGAGTACACTACGGAAACACCATATATTTT. Protein product: CASSLGVHYGNTIYF.

The chain carries TRBV5-5 and TRBJ1-1; D unresolved. V was pared by 5 bases and J by 12 bases, with 14 bases between. The CDR3 spans 11 residues. Germline values: CDR1 SGHKS, CDR2 YYEKEE (reference sequence). CDR3 amino acids: CASRENRETFF. The CDR3, as DNA: TGTGCCAGCAGAGAAAACCGGGAAACTTTCTTT.

The table lists this clone with a count of one. This CDR3 reads CASSESDRAFGEQYF. DNA of the CDR3: TGTGCCAGCTCAGAATCCGACAGGGCTTTTGGAGAGCAGTACTTC. The chain combines TRBV18 with TRBJ2-7; TRBD1 matches at 7 bases. The V segment lost 5 bases and the J segment 7 bases; nucleotides outside the gene matches: 14. From germline, CDR1 is KGHSH and CDR2 LQKENI. The CDR3 contains 15 residues.

The chain carries TRBV5-4 and TRBJ2-2, with TRBD1 as a possible D gene (6 bases). This CDR3 spans 12 amino acids. The V end was cut by 4 bases, the J end by 8 bases, with 9 bases between. The germline V gene encodes CDR1 SGHNT and CDR2 YYREEE (reference sequence). In DNA form, the CDR3 reads TGTGCCAGCAGCCCCGGGACAGGGGAGCTGTTTTTT. It codes for CASSPGTGELFF.

This chain links TRBV13 with TRBJ2-7; 14 bases line up with TRBD2. The trim removed 5 bases at V and 6 bases at J, leaving 12 bases unmatched. The length of the CDR3 is 17 residues. Germline values: CDR1 PRHDT, CDR2 FYEKMQ (reference sequence). As DNA, the CDR3 is TGTGCCAGCAGCCCTTCGACTAGCGGGGGGGCCTCGCTCGAGCAGTACTTC. This encodes CASSPSTSGGASLEQYF.

This clone showed up just once. This rearrangement joins TRBV6-5 to TRBJ2-5; D is perhaps TRBD1 (5 bases). Looked up from germline, CDR1 is MNHEY and CDR2 is SVGAGI. The length of the CDR3 is 15 residues. The V gene lost 0 bases and the J gene lost 10 bases, with 18 bases spanning the gap. The CDR3 sequence: CASSYSSWQGDYQYF. CDR3 DNA: TGTGCCAGCAGTTACTCGAGTTGGCAAGGGGATTACCAGTACTTC.

This clone came up once. The CDR3 here is CASSIFFPSGGGNEQFF. The DNA of the CDR3 is TGTGCCAGTAGTATTTTCTTCCCCAGCGGGGGGGGCAATGAGCAGTTCTTC. The V call is TRBV19, the J call TRBJ2-1; TRBD2 agrees at 10 bases. Trimming removed 3 bases from V and 6 bases from J; junction bases left unmatched: 11. This CDR3 is built from 17 residues. Germline loops: CDR1 LNHDA, CDR2 SQIVND (reference sequence).

The chain combines TRBV19 with TRBJ2-6; no firm D call. V lost 3 bases to trimming and J lost 1 base, with 13 bases between them. CDR3 size: 17 residues. The germline gives CDR1 LNHDA, CDR2 SQIVND (reference sequence). The CDR3 sequence is CASSISGFGSGANVLTF. The CDR3 nucleotides are TGTGCCAGTAGTATTTCGGGTTTTGGGTCTGGGGCCAACGTCCTGACTTTC.

The rearrangement links TRBV19 to TRBJ2-1; perhaps TRBD2 as D (5 bases). V was shortened by 5 bases and J by 1 base, with 18 bases between the two germline ends. Germline CDR1 reads LNHDA; CDR2 reads SQIVND (reference sequence). CDR3 length: 17 amino acids. The CDR3: CASSEGPVGLSYNEQFF. CDR3 coding DNA: TGTGCCAGTAGTGAGGGTCCCGTAGGGTTATCCTACAATGAGCAGTTCTTC.

V and J are TRBV7-9 and TRBJ1-1, with TRBD1 identical over 8 bases. V was clipped by 5 bases and J by 5 bases; unmatched bases: 10. Germline loops: CDR1 SEHNR, CDR2 FQNEAQ (reference sequence). The CDR3 extends over 15 amino acids. CDR3 amino acids: CASSPDTGGRTEAFF. CDR3 in DNA: TGTGCCAGCAGCCCGGACACAGGGGGAAGGACTGAAGCTTTCTTT.

V is TRBV28 and J is TRBJ1-5, with D maybe TRBD1 (6 bases). Germline lookup yields CDR1 MDHEN and CDR2 SYDVKM. Trimming took 5 bases from V and 4 from J, leaving 21 bases between them. The CDR3 is 17 amino acids. The CDR3 sequence is CASSPPGDGLRNQPQHF. The DNA of the CDR3 is TGTGCCAGCAGTCCTCCAGGGGATGGTCTTAGGAATCAGCCCCAGCATTTT.

The V gene is TRBV28, the J gene TRBJ1-1; the match to TRBD1 covers 7 bases. The V and J ends lost 3 bases and 4 bases, in that order; junction bases with no gene match: 8. Germline V lookup: CDR1 MDHEN, CDR2 SYDVKM. This CDR3 spans 15 amino acids. The DNA for the CDR3 is TGTGCCAGCAGTTTGGCACCCGACAGGGCCACTGAAGCTTTCTTT. Protein product: CASSLAPDRATEAFF.

The V call is TRBV27, the J call TRBJ1-1; 8 bases map to TRBD1. CDR3 size: 14 residues. The V gene end was trimmed by 4 bases and the J gene end by 5 bases; junction bases not matched to a gene: 6. Looked up from germline, CDR1 is MNHEY and CDR2 is SMNVEV (reference sequence). As DNA, the CDR3 is TGTGCCAGCAGTTCACTGACAGGGGAAACTGAAGCTTTCTTT. It specifies CASSSLTGETEAFF.

The chain recombines TRBV9 with TRBJ1-1; D remains unclear. The CDR3 extends over 13 amino acids. Germline V gene data show CDR1 as SGDLS and CDR2 as YYNGEE. Trimming left V 1 base short and J 5 bases short, with 9 bases between. The CDR3, as DNA: TGTGCCAGCAGCGTACACAGCGGAACTGAAGCTTTCTTT. It specifies CASSVHSGTEAFF.